Listed below are T cell receptor beta chains from one sample, sequenced in a study of PD-1 blockade in classical Hodgkin lymphoma. Some clones are missing from TCRdb's copy, which holds only in-frame ones; the method was immunoSEQ multiplex PCR. The sample holds 80,000 to 100,000 clones, around 90% seen once. The sample here was peripheral blood mononuclear cells (PBMCs), taken at baseline. These receptors originate from a human donor with classical Hodgkin lymphoma. CDR3s include the opening cysteine and the closing phenylalanine or tryptophan. The D gene is left open where the match is weak. Clone size is shown for a subset of rows, as once, few, many or a class of expanded clone.

clone size: .; D gene: .; V gene: TRBV5-4; J gene: TRBJ1-1; CDR3 DNA: TGTGCCAGCAGCTTCTATTGGAACACTGAAGCTTTCTTT; CDR3 protein: CASSFYWNTEAFF
clone size: few; D gene: .; V gene: TRBV7-6; J gene: TRBJ2-1; CDR3 DNA: TGTGCCAGCAGCCCCACGGCCGGTATTATCTCCTACAATGAGCAGTTCTTC; CDR3 protein: CASSPTAGIISYNEQFF
clone size: once; D gene: TRBD1; V gene: TRBV6-5; J gene: TRBJ1-2; CDR3 DNA: TGTGCCAGCAGTTCCGAGGGACAGGGGGCTTTTGGCTACACCTTC; CDR3 protein: CASSSEGQGAFGYTF
clone size: .; D gene: .; V gene: TRBV7-3; J gene: TRBJ2-1; CDR3 DNA: TGTGCCAGCAGCCCAGGGGGACTGGGCTCCTACAATGAGCAGTTCTTC; CDR3 protein: CASSPGGLGSYNEQFF
clone size: .; D gene: .; V gene: TRBV18; J gene: TRBJ1-4; CDR3 DNA: TGTGCCAGCTCACCTCTCGAGGGAGGTAGGAGTGAAAAACTGTTTTTT; CDR3 protein: CASSPLEGGRSEKLFF
clone size: .; D gene: .; V gene: TRBV11-2; J gene: TRBJ2-3; CDR3 DNA: TGTGCCAGCAGCTACGGGGACGGAAGCACAGATACGCAGTATTTT; CDR3 protein: CASSYGDGSTDTQYF
clone size: .; D gene: .; V gene: TRBV11-2; J gene: TRBJ2-5; CDR3 DNA: TGTGCCAGCAGCACCTACAGGATCCCGGAGACCCAGTACTTC; CDR3 protein: CASSTYRIPETQYF
clone size: .; D gene: .; V gene: TRBV7-9; J gene: TRBJ2-3; CDR3 DNA: TGTGCCAGCAGCTTAGTAGGACAGACAACGAATACGCAGTATTTT; CDR3 protein: CASSLVGQTTNTQYF
clone size: .; D gene: .; V gene: TRBV30; J gene: TRBJ2-3; CDR3 DNA: TGTGCCTGGGGGCAGAGCACAGATACGCAGTATTTT; CDR3 protein: CAWGQSTDTQYF
clone size: few; D gene: .; V gene: TRBV5-1; J gene: TRBJ1-1; CDR3 DNA: TGCGCCAGCAGCTTGTACACAGGCCGTAAAGCTTTCTTT; CDR3 protein: CASSLYTGRKAFF
clone size: .; D gene: .; V gene: TRBV12-5; J gene: TRBJ2-5; CDR3 DNA: TGTGCTAGTGGTTTGTATCCTCGTTCTGAAGAGACCCAGTACTTC; CDR3 protein: CASGLYPRSEETQYF
clone size: .; D gene: .; V gene: TRBV6-5; J gene: TRBJ2-3; CDR3 DNA: TGTGCCAGCAGCCCTGGTGGGAGAGCCACAGATACGCAGTATTTT; CDR3 protein: CASSPGGRATDTQYF
clone size: .; D gene: .; V gene: TRBV5-4; J gene: TRBJ2-7; CDR3 DNA: TGTGCCAGCAGCTTGGGGCGGTCCCGGGACGAGCAGTACTTC; CDR3 protein: CASSLGRSRDEQYF
clone size: .; D gene: TRBD2; V gene: TRBV5-1; J gene: TRBJ2-5; CDR3 DNA: TGCGCCAGCAATAAGGGAGGGCCTTTGGAGACCCAGTACTTC; CDR3 protein: CASNKGGPLETQYF
clone size: .; D gene: .; V gene: TRBV5-1; J gene: TRBJ1-2; CDR3 DNA: TGCGCCAGCAGCTTGGGGGGGAACTATGGCTACACCTTC; CDR3 protein: CASSLGGNYGYTF
clone size: few; D gene: .; V gene: TRBV14; J gene: TRBJ1-1; CDR3 DNA: TGTGCCAGCAGCCCCCGTCTGGTCAGGGGTCGCACTGAAGCTTTCTTT; CDR3 protein: CASSPRLVRGRTEAFF
clone size: .; D gene: .; V gene: TRBV6-1; J gene: TRBJ2-7; CDR3 DNA: TGTGCCAGCAGTGAACGTTTACCCTACGAGCAGTACTTC; CDR3 protein: CASSERLPYEQYF
clone size: .; D gene: TRBD1; V gene: TRBV18; J gene: TRBJ1-3; CDR3 DNA: TGTGCCAGCTCACCACTACCTGGACAGGGGATCCCCAGCTCTGGAAACACCATATATTTT; CDR3 protein: CASSPLPGQGIPSSGNTIYF
clone size: .; D gene: .; V gene: TRBV4-1; J gene: TRBJ2-7; CDR3 DNA: TGCGCCAGCAGCCAACGAACCGGGACCTACGAGCAGTACTTC; CDR3 protein: CASSQRTGTYEQYF
clone size: once; D gene: .; V gene: TRBV14; J gene: TRBJ1-2; CDR3 DNA: TGTGCCAGCAGCCCAGGGGCTAACTATGGCTACACCTTC; CDR3 protein: CASSPGANYGYTF
clone size: .; D gene: TRBD2; V gene: TRBV6-1; J gene: TRBJ2-1; CDR3 DNA: TGTGCCAGCACTCCGGGACTAGCGGGACGCAATGAGCAGTTCTTC; CDR3 protein: CASTPGLAGRNEQFF
clone size: .; D gene: .; V gene: TRBV2; J gene: TRBJ2-7; CDR3 DNA: TGTGCCAGCAGTGCGGGACTGAGCTCCTACGAGCAGTACTTC; CDR3 protein: CASSAGLSSYEQYF
clone size: .; D gene: .; V gene: TRBV7-9; J gene: TRBJ2-1; CDR3 DNA: TGTGCCAGCAGCTCCTCGATCCCTCTAACCCGAAATATCAATGAGCAGTTCTTC; CDR3 protein: CASSSSIPLTRNINEQFF
clone size: .; D gene: .; V gene: TRBV9; J gene: TRBJ1-4; CDR3 DNA: TGTGCGACCGGAGGGGAACCTGAAAAACTGTTTTTT; CDR3 protein: CATGGEPEKLFF
clone size: .; D gene: TRBD2; V gene: TRBV7-9; J gene: TRBJ2-3; CDR3 DNA: TGTGCCAGCAGCTCGGGACTAGCGACCAGCACAGATACGCAGTATTTT; CDR3 protein: CASSSGLATSTDTQYF
clone size: .; D gene: TRBD1; V gene: TRBV6-5; J gene: TRBJ1-5; CDR3 DNA: TGTGCCAGCAGGGGACAGGAATTAAGCAATCAGCCCCAGCATTTT; CDR3 protein: CASRGQELSNQPQHF
clone size: .; D gene: TRBD1; V gene: TRBV6-7; J gene: TRBJ2-7; CDR3 DNA: TGTGCCAGACATCCCGGGACAGACCCCTACGAGCAGTACTTC; CDR3 protein: CARHPGTDPYEQYF